The 14 T cell receptor beta chains presented below share a single source sample, sequenced in a study of blood T cell repertoires in COVID-19. Measured with immunoSEQ multiplex PCR; TCRdb has only the in-frame clones, and not every one. The profile covers roughly 230,000 clones, with 82% appearing a single time and under 3.5% taken by the ten largest. Sequencing used PBMCs or T cells enriched from blood (not recorded which). These receptor sequences come from a woman aged 55-69 years who had recovered from COVID-19.

The sample holds a few counts of this clone. J is TRBJ1-1 and V is TRBV7-3; D gene unclear. This CDR3 region has 14 residues. Germline assignment: CDR1 SGHTA and CDR2 FQGTGA. V lost 5 bases, J lost 1 base, and 11 bases lay in between. The CDR3 here is CASSRGFGNTEAFF. CDR3 nucleotides: TGTGCCAGCAGCCGAGGGTTCGGGAACACTGAAGCTTTCTTT.

The V call is TRBV12-5, the J call TRBJ2-7, with TRBD1 matching over 7 bases. The junction had 16 bases not matched to a gene; V was cut back by 6 bases and J by 2 bases. CDR1 and CDR2 (germline): LGHNT, FRNRAP. The CDR3 sequence is 17 residues long. CDR3 in DNA: TGTGCTAGTGGCCGAAGCACAGGACAGGTTCCTCCCTACGAGCAGTACTTC. It yields the protein CASGRSTGQVPPYEQYF.

The chain has TRBV6-5 and TRBJ2-1; D remains ambiguous. Trimming stripped 0 bases from V and 4 bases from J, with 10 bases between. Germline V gene data show CDR1 as MNHEY and CDR2 as SVGAGI. The CDR3 runs to 15 residues. CDR3 residues: CASSYSKSGYNEQFF. CDR3 nucleotide sequence: TGTGCCAGCAGTTACTCGAAGTCAGGTTACAATGAGCAGTTCTTC.

The chain combines TRBV11-2 with TRBJ1-6, with TRBD1 matching 9 bases. The V and J ends lost 3 bases and 0 bases, in that order; junction bases with no gene match: 0. The CDR3 has 16 amino acids. Germline values: CDR1 SGHAT, CDR2 FQNNGV. The CDR3 nucleotides read TGTGCCAGCAGCTTGACAGGGGGCTCCTATAATTCACCCCTCCACTTT. Protein product: CASSLTGGSYNSPLHF. Combining the CDR3 with reference TRBV11-2 and TRBJ1-6 gives the whole variable domain EAGVAQSPRYKIIEKRQSVAFWCNPISGHATLYWYQQILGQGPKLLIQFQNNGVVDDSQLPKDRFSAERLKGVDSTLKIQPAKLEDSAVYLCASSLTGGSYNSPLHFGNGTRLTVT.

The genes are TRBV19 and TRBJ2-3, with TRBD2 identical over 12 bases. Germline V lookup: CDR1 LNHDA, CDR2 SQIVND (reference sequence). With V trimmed by 3 bases and J by 4 bases, 5 bases remained unmatched. This CDR3 comprises 16 residues. The CDR3 DNA follows: TGTGCCAGTAGTATCCTGACTAGCGGGAGCTCAGATACGCAGTATTTT. Protein: CASSILTSGSSDTQYF.

CDR3 sequence (DNA): TGTGCCAGCAGGCAAGGAGTGTACGAGCAGTACTTC. It encodes CASRQGVYEQYF. The chain links TRBV7-9 to TRBJ2-7; D gene unclear. CDR3 length: 12 residues. Between the trimmed V and J ends, which lost 6 bases and 4 bases, there was a span of 10 bases. The germline gives CDR1 SEHNR, CDR2 FQNEAQ (reference sequence).

This clone appeared a single time. The CDR3 here is CSTGTGLTYNEQFF. The CDR3 region has the DNA TGCAGCACTGGGACAGGGCTGACCTACAATGAGCAGTTCTTC. The chain uses TRBV29-1 and TRBJ2-1; 9 bases agree with TRBD1. The CDR3 consists of 14 residues. The junction had 7 bases not matched to a gene; V was cut back by 8 bases and J by 2 bases. Germline lookup yields CDR1 SQVTM and CDR2 ANQGSEA.

In this sample, this clone turned up once. The CDR3 coding sequence is TGTGCCAGCAGCCGGGACAAAGGTGATACGCAGTATTTT. Protein product: CASSRDKGDTQYF. The chain carries TRBV7-3 and TRBJ2-3; D might be TRBD1 (6 bases). The CDR3 loop spans 13 amino acids. The V end lost 5 bases, the J end lost 6 bases, and 12 bases lay between the germline ends. Germline V gene data show CDR1 as SGHTA and CDR2 as FQGTGA.

This CDR3 is CASSRNGQGGTGELFF. The CDR3 nucleotides are TGTGCCAGCAGCCGTAATGGACAGGGGGGCACCGGGGAGCTGTTTTTT. This chain links TRBV7-2 with TRBJ2-2, with 10 positions matching TRBD1. CDR1 and CDR2 from the germline V gene are SGHTA and FQGNSA. Unmatched junction bases numbered 7, after V lost 5 bases and J lost 4 bases. CDR3 length: 16 residues.

The CDR3 sequence: CASSPPGRGSFYEQYF. CDR3 nucleotide sequence: TGTGCCAGCTCACCACCGGGGAGGGGTTCCTTCTACGAGCAGTACTTC. The chain uses TRBV18 and TRBJ2-7; TRBD2 aligns across 7 bases. Germline V gives CDR1 KGHSH, CDR2 LQKENI. This CDR3 region has 16 residues. The trim removed 0 bases at V and 3 bases at J, leaving 8 bases unmatched.

This clone came up a few times. The chain couples TRBV2 to TRBJ2-2, with D possibly TRBD1 on 5 matching bases. Germline-derived CDR1 and CDR2 are SNHLY and FYNNEI. This CDR3 contains 15 residues. V lost 5 bases and J lost 1, with 11 bases in between. CDR3 residues: CASSPRTLNTGELFF. CDR3 DNA: TGTGCCAGCAGTCCCCGGACATTGAACACCGGGGAGCTGTTTTTT.

This clone was seen only once. As DNA, the CDR3 is TGTGCCAGCCAACAGGGAGGGGGGTCTGGAAACACCATATATTTT. As protein: CASQQGGGSGNTIYF. The chain links TRBV25-1 to TRBJ1-3; TRBD1 is a possible D gene (6 bases). This CDR3 comprises 15 residues. Germline CDR1 reads MGHDK; CDR2 reads SYGVNS. Between the trimmed V and J ends, which lost 8 bases and 1 base, there was a span of 15 bases.

The chain recombines TRBV20-1 with TRBJ2-1; 10 nucleotides line up with TRBD2. The V gene end was trimmed by 3 bases and the J gene end by 2 bases; junction bases not matched to a gene: 7. The CDR3 loop spans 16 amino acids. CDR1 and CDR2 (germline): DFQATT, SNEGSKA (reference sequence). The CDR3 DNA reads TGCAGTGCTAGTAAGGCTAGCGGGGGACCCTACAATGAGCAGTTCTTC. This codes for CSASKASGGPYNEQFF.

The rearrangement uses TRBV28 and TRBJ2-2; D is uncertain. From germline, CDR1 is MDHEN and CDR2 SYDVKM. V was trimmed by 2 bases and J by 4 bases, leaving 11 bases between them. CDR3 size: 15 residues. This CDR3 reads CASSLPPRTTGELFF. The CDR3 DNA reads TGTGCCAGCAGTTTACCGCCTAGAACCACCGGGGAGCTGTTTTTT.